Following are 10 T cell receptor beta chains from one sample sequenced in a study of blood T cell repertoires in COVID-19. Profiled with immunoSEQ multiplex PCR; TCRdb holds only in-frame clones, not every one. The sample has roughly 70,000 clones; around 80% are singletons. The sequencing input was peripheral blood. These receptors were obtained from a human donor in a cohort sampled during active COVID-19.

The chain links TRBV7-3 to TRBJ2-1, with a weak D call TRBD2 (5 bases). The CDR3 is 13 residues long. Trimming removed 5 bases at V and 5 bases at J, with 10 bases between. Germline V gives CDR1 SGHTA, CDR2 FQGTGA. Here the CDR3 reads CASSREPHNEQFF. DNA for the CDR3: TGTGCCAGCAGCCGGGAACCTCACAATGAGCAGTTCTTC.

In DNA form, the CDR3 reads TGTGCCAGCAGCCTCGGGACTACAGATACGCAGTATTTT. Translated: CASSLGTTDTQYF. The chain joins TRBV11-2 to TRBJ2-3; TRBD2 is a possible D gene (6 bases). Trimming pared 5 bases from V and 3 bases from J, leaving 9 bases between. The CDR3 length is 13 residues. Germline-derived CDR1 and CDR2 are SGHAT and FQNNGV.

The J gene is TRBJ2-7, the V gene TRBV6-2 or TRBV6-3, with 7 nucleotides matching TRBD2. The CDR3 is made up of 16 amino acids. Germline CDR1 reads MNHEY; CDR2 reads SVGEGT. V gave up 6 bases and J gave up 2 bases; unmatched junction bases: 13. The CDR3 DNA is TGTGCCAGCAGCCCCCTTGGTTTGCGGGGGACCTACGAGCAGTACTTC. Protein: CASSPLGLRGTYEQYF.

The rearrangement links TRBV30 to TRBJ2-7; 7 bases map to TRBD2. With V trimmed by 4 bases and J by 0 bases, 9 bases remained unmatched. CDR1 GTSNPN and CDR2 SVGIG come from the germline V gene (reference sequence). The CDR3 consists of 15 residues. CDR3 loop: CAWIWRETSSYEQYF. CDR3 sequence (DNA): TGTGCCTGGATCTGGCGGGAGACGAGCTCCTACGAGCAGTACTTC. The complete variable domain, with remaining parts taken from reference TRBV30 and TRBJ2-7, reads SQTIHQWPATLVQPVGSPLSLECTVEGTSNPNLYWYRQAAGRGLQLLFYSVGIGQISSEVPQNLSASRPQDRQFILSSKKLLLSDSGFYLCAWIWRETSSYEQYFGPGTRLTVT.

This chain links TRBV10-1 with TRBJ1-5, with 8 bases that match TRBD1. CDR3 length: 16 residues. Per germline, CDR1 WNHNN and CDR2 SYGVQD (reference sequence). The V segment lost 6 bases and the J segment 0 bases; nucleotides outside the gene matches: 7. CDR3 protein: CASRGQGWDSNQPQHF. The CDR3 DNA reads as TGCGCCAGCAGAGGACAGGGTTGGGATAGCAATCAGCCCCAGCATTTT.

This chain's CDR3 is CASSYSMRRVDYGYTF. CDR3 coding DNA: TGTGCCAGCAGTTACTCGATGCGCCGGGTGGACTATGGCTACACCTTC. The rearrangement uses TRBV6-2 or TRBV6-3 and TRBJ1-2, with D hard to call. The CDR3 has 16 residues. CDR1 is MNHEY and CDR2 is SVGEGT in the germline V gene. The germline V and J ends were trimmed by 0 bases and 3 bases, with 14 bases remaining between them.

The J gene is TRBJ2-2, the V gene TRBV6-2 or TRBV6-3; TRBD1 matches 8 bases. The ends lost 5 bases at V and 5 bases at J; junction bases unmatched: 13. CDR1 and CDR2 (germline): MNHEY, SVGEGT. The CDR3 is made up of 17 amino acids. CDR3 nucleotide sequence: TGTGCCAGCAGTCCGTTACGTCGGCAGGGGGCAACCGGGGAGCTGTTTTTT. Protein: CASSPLRRQGATGELFF.

A single count supports this clone. The chain carries TRBV6-5 and TRBJ2-7; 7 nucleotides agree with TRBD1. CDR3 length equals 13 residues. CDR1 is MNHEY and CDR2 is SVGAGI in the germline V gene. The V gene end was trimmed by 4 bases and the J gene end by 5 bases; junction bases not matched to a gene: 5. CDR3: CASSSDRFHEQYF. In DNA, the CDR3 is TGTGCCAGCAGTTCGGACAGGTTCCACGAGCAGTACTTC.

This chain joins TRBV6-4 and TRBJ2-6; maybe TRBD2 (5 bases). The germline V and J ends were trimmed by 6 bases and 9 bases, with 15 bases remaining between them. This CDR3 comprises 14 residues. Germline V gives CDR1 MRHNA, CDR2 SNTAGT. The CDR3 DNA is TGTGCCAGCAGGATACGGGAAGAACTCAACGTCCTGACTTTC. This encodes CASRIREELNVLTF.

This chain uses TRBV12-3 or TRBV12-4 with TRBJ1-1; D is perhaps TRBD1 (5 bases). This CDR3 contains 13 residues. V shed 3 bases and J shed 3 bases, with 8 bases lying between them. The CDR3 reads CASSFTGHTEAFF. DNA of the CDR3: TGTGCCAGCAGTTTTACAGGTCACACTGAAGCTTTCTTT.